This TCR beta chain was found in a study of T cell repertoires in cytomegalovirus infection. Germline V gene data show CDR1 as SQVTM and CDR2 as ANQGSEA. The CDR3 totals 15 residues. TCRdb reprocessed the reads via MiXCR and lists one record per CDR3 protein. Of about 360,000 distinct CDR3 sequences listed, about a sixth are singletons. A note on this clonotype: At one end the junction does not follow the germline gene, possibly because of a read error.

The chain uses TRBV29-1 and TRBJ2-6; possible D gene TRBD2, 6 bases. This receptor was taken from a human donor in good health (CMV status not recorded). Some clones in this sample may be carry-over from other donors' samples. Sequenced sample: PBMCs. CDR3 sequence: CSVGGISSGTNVLTF. The DNA for the CDR3 is TGCAGCGTTGGCGGGATCAGCTCTGGGACCAACGTCCTGACTTTC. Together with reference TRBV29-1 and TRBJ2-6, the CDR3 gives the full variable domain: SAVISQKPSRDICQRGTSLTIQCQVDSQVTMMFWYRQQPGQSLTLIATANQGSEATYESGFVIDKFPISRPNLTFSTLTVSNMSPEDSSIYLCSVGGISSGTNVLTFGAGSRLTVL.